These T cell receptor beta chains were read from a single sample in a study of early T cells in non-severe SARS-CoV-2 infection. TCRdb reprocessed the 5' RACE reads via MiXCR and lists one record per CDR3 protein. The sample yields over 100,000 distinct CDR3 sequences, 10% to 15% seen once. The sequencing input was whole blood. All receptors derive from an adult who was a healthcare worker with PCR-confirmed SARS-CoV-2 infection or an uninfected control (not recorded which). The CDR3 runs from the conserved cysteine through the conserved F or W. The D gene is left open where the match is weak. Clone size appears in some rows only: once, few, many, or a class for an expanded clone.

V gene: TRBV29-1
clone size: many
J gene: TRBJ2-7
D gene: -
CDR3 DNA: TGCAGCGTTGCAGCGCCGCCCTACGAGCAGTACTTC
CDR3 protein: CSVAAPPYEQYF

V gene: TRBV6-1
clone size: few
J gene: TRBJ2-5
D gene: -
CDR3 DNA: TGTGCCAGCAGTGTTCTGGCACAAGAGACCCAGTACTTC
CDR3 protein: CASSVLAQETQYF

V gene: TRBV7-9
clone size: -
J gene: TRBJ1-4
D gene: -
CDR3 DNA: TGTGCCAGCAGCTTAAACGAGGGGTATGAAAAACTGTTTTTT
CDR3 protein: CASSLNEGYEKLFF

V gene: TRBV20-1
clone size: few
J gene: TRBJ2-7
D gene: TRBD2
CDR3 DNA: TGCAGTGCTTACCCTAGCGGGTTTCCCTACGAGCAGTACTTC
CDR3 protein: CSAYPSGFPYEQYF

V gene: TRBV6-1
clone size: many
J gene: TRBJ1-2
D gene: -
CDR3 DNA: TGTGCCAGCAGCCTCACTTCCGGACAAGGCTACACCTTC
CDR3 protein: CASSLTSGQGYTF

V gene: TRBV5-1
clone size: many
J gene: TRBJ1-5
D gene: TRBD1
CDR3 DNA: TGCGCCAGCAGCTGGGACAGCTCTCAGCCCCAGCATTTT
CDR3 protein: CASSWDSSQPQHF

V gene: TRBV28
clone size: -
J gene: TRBJ2-3
D gene: TRBD1
CDR3 DNA: TGTGCCAGCAGTCCCCAGGGGGCCCGCCCGGGTACGCAGTATTTT
CDR3 protein: CASSPQGARPGTQYF

V gene: TRBV12-3/TRBV12-4
clone size: -
J gene: TRBJ1-5
D gene: TRBD1
CDR3 DNA: TGTGCCAGCAGTTACGGGCAGGGGGGAGGCTTAAATCAGCCCCAGCATTTT
CDR3 protein: CASSYGQGGGLNQPQHF

V gene: TRBV5-8
clone size: many
J gene: TRBJ2-7
D gene: -
CDR3 DNA: TGTGCCAGCGGCGGATCCCCCTACGAGCAGTACTTC
CDR3 protein: CASGGSPYEQYF

V gene: TRBV20-1
clone size: many
J gene: TRBJ2-1
D gene: TRBD2
CDR3 DNA: TGCAGATTAGCGGGAGGGCCTGAGCAGTTCTTC
CDR3 protein: CRLAGGPEQFF

V gene: TRBV29-1
clone size: few
J gene: TRBJ2-5
D gene: TRBD1
CDR3 DNA: TGCAGCGTTACGAGGGGGCGCGGGGAGACCCAGTACTTC
CDR3 protein: CSVTRGRGETQYF

V gene: TRBV2
clone size: few
J gene: TRBJ2-5
D gene: -
CDR3 DNA: TGTGCCAGCAGGGGGGCAGAGACCCAGTACTTC
CDR3 protein: CASRGAETQYF

V gene: TRBV25-1
clone size: few
J gene: TRBJ2-1
D gene: -
CDR3 DNA: TGTGCCAGCCAATCGATGGGACGGTCCTACAATGAGCAGTTCTTC
CDR3 protein: CASQSMGRSYNEQFF

V gene: TRBV4-3
clone size: many
J gene: TRBJ1-2
D gene: TRBD1
CDR3 DNA: TGCGCCAGCAGCCAAGACGGGACAGGGGCCCTCTATGGCTACACCTTC
CDR3 protein: CASSQDGTGALYGYTF

V gene: TRBV5-1
clone size: many
J gene: TRBJ2-3
D gene: -
CDR3 DNA: TGCGCCAGCAGCTTCGAAGGGGCCAGGGATACGCAGTATTTT
CDR3 protein: CASSFEGARDTQYF

V gene: TRBV11-3
clone size: -
J gene: TRBJ2-1
D gene: -
CDR3 DNA: TGTGCCAGCCCGTACAGATCTTCCTACAATGAGCAGTTCTTC
CDR3 protein: CASPYRSSYNEQFF

V gene: TRBV20-1
clone size: many
J gene: TRBJ1-2
D gene: -
CDR3 DNA: TGCAGTGCCTGGATTGGGGGGGACTATGGCTACACCTTC
CDR3 protein: CSAWIGGDYGYTF

V gene: TRBV6-6
clone size: many
J gene: TRBJ2-7
D gene: TRBD2
CDR3 DNA: TGTGCCAGCACCCCAGCAGGACTAGCCCAAAGCGAGCAGTACTTC
CDR3 protein: CASTPAGLAQSEQYF

V gene: TRBV7-2
clone size: -
J gene: TRBJ2-3
D gene: -
CDR3 DNA: TGTGCCAGCAGCTTACAGGGGCCTGGCACAGATACGCAGTATTTT
CDR3 protein: CASSLQGPGTDTQYF

V gene: TRBV29-1
clone size: -
J gene: TRBJ2-7
D gene: -
CDR3 DNA: TGCAGCGTTGAAGGTACCACCTACGAGCAGTACTTC
CDR3 protein: CSVEGTTYEQYF

V gene: TRBV3-1
clone size: few
J gene: TRBJ2-7
D gene: TRBD1
CDR3 DNA: TGTGCCAGCAGCCGCGGGACAGGTCTGTCCTACGAGCAGTACTTC
CDR3 protein: CASSRGTGLSYEQYF

V gene: TRBV6-2/TRBV6-3
clone size: once
J gene: TRBJ1-6
D gene: -
CDR3 DNA: TGTGCCAGCGACCGAGCCCCTGCATCCTATAATTCACCCCTCCACTTT
CDR3 protein: CASDRAPASYNSPLHF

V gene: TRBV5-1
clone size: few
J gene: TRBJ2-1
D gene: TRBD2
CDR3 DNA: TGCGCCAGCAGCTCCTCGACTAGCGGATATGACAATGAGCAGTTCTTC
CDR3 protein: CASSSSTSGYDNEQFF

V gene: TRBV10-1
clone size: -
J gene: TRBJ2-2
D gene: -
CDR3 DNA: TGCGCCAGCGGGGGTCCCGGGGAGCTGTTTTTT
CDR3 protein: CASGGPGELFF

V gene: TRBV30
clone size: few
J gene: TRBJ2-1
D gene: TRBD2
CDR3 DNA: TGTGCCTGGAAGCGGGAACGGAATGAGCAGTTCTTC
CDR3 protein: CAWKRERNEQFF

V gene: TRBV5-4
clone size: few
J gene: TRBJ2-3
D gene: TRBD1
CDR3 DNA: TGTGCCAGCAGCTCCCGGACAGGGCGCACAGATACGCAGTATTTT
CDR3 protein: CASSSRTGRTDTQYF

V gene: TRBV4-3
clone size: many
J gene: TRBJ2-1
D gene: -
CDR3 DNA: TGCGCCAGCAGCCAAGTCCACTATAGTACAGGGAGGACCCAGTTCTTC
CDR3 protein: CASSQVHYSTGRTQFF